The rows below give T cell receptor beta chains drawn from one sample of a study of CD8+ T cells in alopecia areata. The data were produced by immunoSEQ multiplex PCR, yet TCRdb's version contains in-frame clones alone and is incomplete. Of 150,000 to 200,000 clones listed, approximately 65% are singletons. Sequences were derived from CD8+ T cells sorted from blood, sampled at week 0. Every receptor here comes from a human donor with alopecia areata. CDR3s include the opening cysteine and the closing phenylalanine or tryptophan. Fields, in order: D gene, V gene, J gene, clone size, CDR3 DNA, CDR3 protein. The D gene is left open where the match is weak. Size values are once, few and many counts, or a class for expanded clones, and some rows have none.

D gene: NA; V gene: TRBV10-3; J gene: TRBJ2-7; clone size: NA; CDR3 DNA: TGTGCCGTAAGCTCCTACGAGCAGTACTTC; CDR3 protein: CAVSSYEQYF
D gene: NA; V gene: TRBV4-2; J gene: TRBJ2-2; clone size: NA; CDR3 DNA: TGTGCCAGCAGCCAAGCGGGGGCGGACACCGGGGAGCTGTTTTTT; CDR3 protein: CASSQAGADTGELFF
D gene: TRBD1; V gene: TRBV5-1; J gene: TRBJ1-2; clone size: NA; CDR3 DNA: TGCGCCAGCAGCCAGGACAGGGACTACTATGGCTACACCTTC; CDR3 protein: CASSQDRDYYGYTF
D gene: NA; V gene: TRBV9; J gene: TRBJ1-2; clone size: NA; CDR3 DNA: TGTGCCAGCAGTGCAAGCGTCCGCCGTAACTATGGCTACACCTTC; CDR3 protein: CASSASVRRNYGYTF
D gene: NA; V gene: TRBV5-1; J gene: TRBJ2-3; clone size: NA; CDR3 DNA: TGCGCCAGCAGCTTGGTTCGGGACTTCACAGATACGCAGTATTTT; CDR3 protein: CASSLVRDFTDTQYF
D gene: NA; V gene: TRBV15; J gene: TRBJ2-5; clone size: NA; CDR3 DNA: TGTGCCACCAGCAGAGATGGGGCGGCCGAGACCCAGTACTTC; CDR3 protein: CATSRDGAAETQYF
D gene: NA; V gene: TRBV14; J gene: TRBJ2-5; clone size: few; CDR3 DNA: TGTGCCAGCAGCCTCGGGAGCAATCGGAGGGAGACCCAGTACTTC; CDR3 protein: CASSLGSNRRETQYF
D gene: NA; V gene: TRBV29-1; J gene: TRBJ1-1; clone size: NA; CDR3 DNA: TGCAGCGTTGATGCGGGAAACAGAAGGTTCACTGAAGCTTTCTTT; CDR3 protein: CSVDAGNRRFTEAFF
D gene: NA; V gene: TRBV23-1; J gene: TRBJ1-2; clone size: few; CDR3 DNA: TGCGCCAGCAGTCAAGAAGACAGGAACTATGGCTACACCTTC; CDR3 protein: CASSQEDRNYGYTF
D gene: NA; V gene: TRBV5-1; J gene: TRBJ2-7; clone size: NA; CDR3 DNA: TGCGCCAGCAGCTTGGAAGGTTCCTACGAGCAGTACTTC; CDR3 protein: CASSLEGSYEQYF
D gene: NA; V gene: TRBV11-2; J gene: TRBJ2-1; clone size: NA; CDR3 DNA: TGTGCCAGCAGCATAGGGCTGAATGAGCAGTTCTTC; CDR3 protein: CASSIGLNEQFF
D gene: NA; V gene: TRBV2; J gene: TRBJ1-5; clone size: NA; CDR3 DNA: TGTGCCAGCAGGCAGGGCGATGGCAATCAGCTCCAGCATTTT; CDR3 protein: CASRQGDGNQLQHF
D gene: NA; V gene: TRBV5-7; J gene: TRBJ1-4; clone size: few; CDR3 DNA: TGTGCCAGCAGCTGCGGACATAAAAAACTGTTTTTT; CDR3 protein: CASSCGHKKLFF
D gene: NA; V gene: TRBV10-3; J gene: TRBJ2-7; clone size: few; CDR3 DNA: TGTGCCATCAGTGAAGGGGCGGTGAGCGAGCAGTACTTC; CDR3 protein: CAISEGAVSEQYF
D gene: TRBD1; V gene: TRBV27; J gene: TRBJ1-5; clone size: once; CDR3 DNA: TGTGCCAGCAGTTTATATGGGACAGGGGGAGGTCAGCCCCAGCATTTT; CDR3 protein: CASSLYGTGGGQPQHF
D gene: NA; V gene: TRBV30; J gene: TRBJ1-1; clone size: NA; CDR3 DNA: TGTGCCTTGGACAGAACCAACACTGAAGCTTTCTTT; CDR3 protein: CALDRTNTEAFF
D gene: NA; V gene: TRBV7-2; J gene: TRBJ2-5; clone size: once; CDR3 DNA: TGTGCCAGCAGCTTTACGGTGTGGGAGACCCAGTACTTC; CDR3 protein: CASSFTVWETQYF
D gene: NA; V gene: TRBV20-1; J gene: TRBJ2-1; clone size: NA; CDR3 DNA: TGCAGTGCCGCCCTTCTTGAGGGCCAGTTCTTC; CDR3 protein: CSAALLEGQFF
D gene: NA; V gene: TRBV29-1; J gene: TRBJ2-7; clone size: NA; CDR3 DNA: TGCAGCGCTTCGTCGGCGCAGGGGTCAACCTACGAGCAGTACTTC; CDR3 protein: CSASSAQGSTYEQYF
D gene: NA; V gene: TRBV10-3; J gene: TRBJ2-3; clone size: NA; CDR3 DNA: TGTGCCTCCGGAGGGACAGATACGCAGTATTTT; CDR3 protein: CASGGTDTQYF
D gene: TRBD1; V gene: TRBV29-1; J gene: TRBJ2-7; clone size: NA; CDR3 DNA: TGCAGCGTTTTGGACAGGTCGTCCTACGAGCAGTACTTC; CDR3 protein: CSVLDRSSYEQYF
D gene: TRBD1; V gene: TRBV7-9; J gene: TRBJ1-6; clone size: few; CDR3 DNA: TGTGCCAGCAGTTTGGACAGGGGACGGAATTCACCCCTCCACTTT; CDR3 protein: CASSLDRGRNSPLHF
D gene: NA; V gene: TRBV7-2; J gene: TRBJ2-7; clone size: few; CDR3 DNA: TGTGCCAGCAGCTTATTAGGGTTCGGCGAGCAGTACTTC; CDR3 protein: CASSLLGFGEQYF
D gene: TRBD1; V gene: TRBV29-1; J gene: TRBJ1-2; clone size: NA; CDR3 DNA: TGCAGCGTTGAAGGGGCCCAGGGGGCTTGGTGGGGCTACACCTTC; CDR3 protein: CSVEGAQGAWWGYTF
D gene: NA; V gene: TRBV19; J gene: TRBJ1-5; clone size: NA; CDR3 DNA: TGTGCCAGTGCGGTCCTCCAGGGAAATCAGCCCCAGCATTTT; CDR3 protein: CASAVLQGNQPQHF
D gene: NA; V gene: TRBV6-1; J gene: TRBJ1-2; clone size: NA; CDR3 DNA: TGTGCCAGCAGTGGTGACTATGGCTACACCTTC; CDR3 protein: CASSGDYGYTF
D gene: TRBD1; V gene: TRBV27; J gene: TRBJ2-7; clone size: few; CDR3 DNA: TGTGCCAGCAGCAGACAGGGGAACTACGAGCAGTACTTC; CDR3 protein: CASSRQGNYEQYF
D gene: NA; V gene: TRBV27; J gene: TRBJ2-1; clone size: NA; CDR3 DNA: TGTGCCAGCCACCAGCGGACCGGCACCCACAATGAGCAGTTCTTC; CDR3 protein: CASHQRTGTHNEQFF
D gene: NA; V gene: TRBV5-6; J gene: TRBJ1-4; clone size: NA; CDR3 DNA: TGTGCCAGCAGCTATTCTGAAAAACTGTTTTTT; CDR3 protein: CASSYSEKLFF
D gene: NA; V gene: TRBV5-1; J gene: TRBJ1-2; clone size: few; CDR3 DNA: TGCGCCAGCAGCTTGGCGACACTCTATGGCTACACCTTC; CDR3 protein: CASSLATLYGYTF
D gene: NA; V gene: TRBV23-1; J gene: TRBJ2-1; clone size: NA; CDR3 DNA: TGCGCCAGCAGTCAATGCGAGGATGAGCAGTTCTTC; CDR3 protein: CASSQCEDEQFF
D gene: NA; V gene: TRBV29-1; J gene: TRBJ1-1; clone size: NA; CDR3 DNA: TGCAGCGTTAAAGGGGACACTGAAGCTTTCTTT; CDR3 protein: CSVKGDTEAFF
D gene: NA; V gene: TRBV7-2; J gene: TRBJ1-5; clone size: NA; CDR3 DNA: TGTGCCAGCAGCTTAGGGCTCAGGTATAGCAATCAGCCCCAGCATTTT; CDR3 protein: CASSLGLRYSNQPQHF
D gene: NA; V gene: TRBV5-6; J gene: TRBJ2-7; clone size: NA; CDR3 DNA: TGTGCCAGCAGCTTGTGGGGTGTGGAGTCCTACGAGCAGTACTTC; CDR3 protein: CASSLWGVESYEQYF
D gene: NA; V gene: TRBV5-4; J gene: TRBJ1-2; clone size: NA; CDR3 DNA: TGTGCCAGCAGCTTGGAGAGAGGGAACTATGGCTACACCTTC; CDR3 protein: CASSLERGNYGYTF
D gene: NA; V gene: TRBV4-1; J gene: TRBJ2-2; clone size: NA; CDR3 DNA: TGCGCCAGCAGCCAAGATCGTCATTACGGAACAGTGACGAACACCGGGGAGCTGTTTTTT; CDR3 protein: CASSQDRHYGTVTNTGELFF
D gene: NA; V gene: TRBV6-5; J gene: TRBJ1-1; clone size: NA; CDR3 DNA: TGTGCCAGCAGTTACTCGAGTGGGCAGGGATTGTTCTTT; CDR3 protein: CASSYSSGQGLFF
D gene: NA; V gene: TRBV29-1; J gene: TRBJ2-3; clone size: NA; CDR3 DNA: TGCAGCGCGTTGGGGTGGTTCGCGACACACACAGATACGCAGTATTTT; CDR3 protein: CSALGWFATHTDTQYF
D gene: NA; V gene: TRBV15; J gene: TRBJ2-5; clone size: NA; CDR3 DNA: TGTGCCACCAGCAGAGAAGGCCGCGCGGGGGAGACCCAGTACTTC; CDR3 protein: CATSREGRAGETQYF
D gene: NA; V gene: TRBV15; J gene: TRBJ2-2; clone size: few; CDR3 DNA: TGTGCCACCAGCAGAGATCGGGCAGGGGTCACCGGGGAGCTGTTTTTT; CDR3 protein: CATSRDRAGVTGELFF
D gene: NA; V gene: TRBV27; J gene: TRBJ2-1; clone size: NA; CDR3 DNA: TGTGCCAGCAATAAGATGGGGGGAAACAATGAGCAGTTCTTC; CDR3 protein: CASNKMGGNNEQFF
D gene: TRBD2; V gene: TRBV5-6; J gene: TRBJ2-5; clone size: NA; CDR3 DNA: TGTGCCAGCAGCTTGACTAGCGGGGGACAAGAGACCCAGTACTTC; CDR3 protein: CASSLTSGGQETQYF
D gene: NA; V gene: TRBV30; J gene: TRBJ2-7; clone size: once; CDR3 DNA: TGTGCCTCACGAGGTCAGGGGAGCTACGAGCAGTACTTC; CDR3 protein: CASRGQGSYEQYF
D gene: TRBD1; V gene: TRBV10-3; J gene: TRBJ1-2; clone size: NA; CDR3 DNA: TGTGCCACTCAAATACAGGGGGTCTATGGCTACACCTTC; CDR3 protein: CATQIQGVYGYTF
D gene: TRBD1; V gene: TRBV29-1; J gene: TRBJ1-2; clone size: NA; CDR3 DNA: TGCAGCGTTGAAGTCCCGGACAGGGTCGATGGCTACACCTTC; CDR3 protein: CSVEVPDRVDGYTF
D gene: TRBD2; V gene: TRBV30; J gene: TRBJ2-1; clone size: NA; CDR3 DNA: TGTGCCTACCCAGCGGGGGGGGTCGATGAGCAGTTCTTC; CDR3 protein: CAYPAGGVDEQFF
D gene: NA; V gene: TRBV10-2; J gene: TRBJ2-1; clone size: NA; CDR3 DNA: TGCGCCAGCAGTGAGTCGAGGCGGGTTGAGTTCTTC; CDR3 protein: CASSESRRVEFF
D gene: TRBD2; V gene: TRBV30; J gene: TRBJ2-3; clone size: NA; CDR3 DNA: TGTGCCTGGAGTGACGGAACGGGGGGGTCCATGGATACGCAGTATTTT; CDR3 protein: CAWSDGTGGSMDTQYF
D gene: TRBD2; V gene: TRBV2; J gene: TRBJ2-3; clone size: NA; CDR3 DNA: TGTGCCAGCAGATCCGGACTAGCGGGATCCACAGATACGCAGTATTTT; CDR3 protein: CASRSGLAGSTDTQYF
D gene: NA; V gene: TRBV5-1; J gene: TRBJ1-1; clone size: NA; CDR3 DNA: TGCGCCAGCAGCTTGGCTCTCGGGCTTGTCACTGAAGCTTTCTTT; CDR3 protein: CASSLALGLVTEAFF
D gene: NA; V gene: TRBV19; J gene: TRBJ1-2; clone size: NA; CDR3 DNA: TGTGCCAGTAGTACCCTACGTCCAAAGCCTTATGGCTACACCTTC; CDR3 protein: CASSTLRPKPYGYTF
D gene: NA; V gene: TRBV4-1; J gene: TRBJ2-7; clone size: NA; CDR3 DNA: TGCGCCAGCAGCCAAGTCGCTACCCACTACGAGCAGTACTTC; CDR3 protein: CASSQVATHYEQYF
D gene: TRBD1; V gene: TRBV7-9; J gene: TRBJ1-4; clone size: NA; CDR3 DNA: TGTGCCAGCAGCCCCTCTAGGACAGGCGGGGAAAAACTGTTTTTT; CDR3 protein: CASSPSRTGGEKLFF
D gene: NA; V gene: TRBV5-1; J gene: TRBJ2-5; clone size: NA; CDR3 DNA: TGCGCCAGCAGCCTGGAAGAGACCCAGTACTTC; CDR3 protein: CASSLEETQYF